This record covers a single TCR beta chain. A far bigger clonotype differs at one base, so this is likely a read error. For TCR profiling, total RNA from at least 8,000 sorted tetramer+ CD8 T cells was reverse transcribed into cDNA. CDR3 regions were PCR-amplified with primers annealing to V and J regions, and unique molecular identifiers were added to track templates. The immunoSEQ platform, including its sequencing and error-correction standards, was used to profile TCRalpha and TCRbeta chains. The authors' analysis ran thus. Clonal copy numbers were corrected for sequencing and PCR errors, and IMGT conventions were followed to define CDR3s. Analysis was limited to productive rearrangements and used immunoSEQ Analyzer versions 2.0 and 3.0, and gene-pairing frequencies were further processed in Microsoft Excel. Circos plots were used to visualize V-J pairings, and MEME plus a custom motifSearch program were used to find CDR3 motifs. The probability of generation of TCR sequences was calculated using the OLGA algorithm. Clonotypes found at both visits were termed persistent, clonotypes found only in the acute phase were termed nonpersistent, and clonotypes found only at convalescence were termed de novo. An amino acid clonotype used by more than one donor was defined as a public TCR. As stored in TCRdb, this immuneACCESS dataset retains in-frame rearrangements with V and J assigned. A fraction of the clones does not appear; measured against another copy, unresolved V genes explain less than half of the discrepancy, and the remainder lacks a known reason. The DNA gave D and trimming, while V, J and clone size come from that table. The sample data list fewer than 2,500 clones, and approximately 67% of these were observed just once. The ten largest clones take up 40% to 65% of the sample.

This sample's time point label indicates: acute infectious mononucleosis, at clinical presentation within 2 weeks of symptom onset (visit 1). The study tracked CD8 T cell responses to two immunodominant EBV epitopes, BRLF1 109 (YVL-BR) and BMLF1 280 (GLC-BM), over primary infection. Primary EBV infection was indicated by a positive serum heterophile antibody test and EBV viral capsid antigen-specific IgM. As a first step, magnetic positive selection (MACS) was used to enrich total CD8 T cells from the PBMCs. A FACSAria III was used to sort live CD3+ CD8+ tetramer+ cells to a purity above 90%. A PE-conjugated tetramer loaded with the BMLF1 280-288 peptide was used for cell sorting. At both acute infection and convalescence, EBV epitope-specific CD8 T cells were tetramer-sorted, and the TCR repertoires of those cells were deep-sequenced directly ex vivo. Donors were a few people aged roughly 18 to 30 with clinical acute infectious mononucleosis and laboratory evidence of primary EBV infection. Heparinized peripheral blood was collected when donors presented clinically with mononucleosis symptoms and again about 6 months afterward. PBMCs were isolated by Ficoll-Paque density gradient centrifugation.

The germline V gene sets CDR1 to SQVTM and CDR2 to ANQGSEA. The CDR3, from cysteine to phenylalanine, totals 14 residues. Kept here is only the CDR3 DNA, which spans 42 bases and is read in frame from base 1. This record belongs to a study of blood T cell repertoires in acute mononucleosis (dated by TCRdb to the early 2020s). About the investigation overall: To capture the primary response, acute-phase samples were obtained within 2 weeks of when symptoms began. During acute infection, mean YVL-BR-specific and GLC-BM-specific cells made up about 1.9% and 1% of blood CD8 T cells. The mean blood EBV load was 3.5 to 4 log10 genome copies per million B cells in acute infection and about 2.5 at convalescence.

Study-wide conclusions, independent of this receptor: Because only a fraction of each donor's blood was analyzed, sampling error might partly account for the low clonotype overlap between the acute and convalescent samples. Just 8% to 9.5% of the unique acute clonotypes remained in convalescence, but these persisting clonotypes accounted for most of the response, and new, diverse de novo clonotypes seemingly replaced the other acute clonotypes. Only a few donors were included in the cohort, so group averages were based on very few individuals. Both chains seemed to play a part in GLC-BM selection, with public TCRbeta motifs on BV14-BJ2 and BV20-BJ1 appearing together with a TCRalpha motif on AV5-AJ31.

Sequenced here: EBV GLC epitope tetramer+ CD8+ T cells sorted from PBMCs, sampled during acute infectious mononucleosis. The cell subset or site label corresponds to: CD8 T cells binding tetramer with EBV BMLF1 280-288 peptide (GLC-BM). This TCR was sampled from a woman aged 18 to 35 with infectious mononucleosis caused by EBV. The rearrangement joined TRBV29-1 to TRBJ1-4, with a weak D call of TRBD1 (5 bases match). The CDR3 reads CSVGSGGTNEKVFF. The DNA sequence is TGCAGCGTTGGGTCCGGGGGAACTAATGAAAAAGTGTTTTTT.